The 25 T cell receptor beta chains in this list originate from one sample, sequenced in a study of T cell responses to AZD1222 COVID-19 vaccine. Sequencing used immunoSEQ multiplex PCR; TCRdb keeps in-frame clones, though not all of them. The sample has around 220,000 clones; roughly 94% are singletons. The material was peripheral blood, obtained 28 days after the second dose of the MenACWY control vaccine. The origin of the receptors is an adult who received the MenACWY meningococcal vaccine as a control.

This chain connects TRBV29-1 to TRBJ2-7, with D possibly being TRBD1 (5 bases). The CDR3 is 10 residues long. CDR1 and CDR2 (germline): SQVTM, ANQGSEA. Trimming removed 4 bases from V and 5 bases from J, with 6 bases in between. The CDR3 loop is CSVVRDEQYF. CDR3 in DNA: TGCAGCGTTGTCAGGGACGAGCAGTACTTC.

The genes are TRBV2 and TRBJ2-1; 7 bases line up with TRBD1. This CDR3 spans 14 amino acids. The V and J ends lost 6 bases and 0 bases, in that order; junction bases with no gene match: 2. Germline assignment: CDR1 SNHLY and CDR2 FYNNEI. CDR3 sequence reads: CASRTGSSYNEQFF. The CDR3 DNA is TGTGCCAGCAGGACAGGGAGCTCCTACAATGAGCAGTTCTTC.

The gene calls are TRBV6-5 and TRBJ1-5, with D perhaps matching TRBD1 (5 bases). The CDR3 runs 13 residues. Germline CDR1 and CDR2: MNHEY and SVGAGI. V shed 5 bases and J shed 8 bases, with 13 bases lying between them. This CDR3 is CASSRQTGEPQHF. The CDR3 nucleotides are TGTGCCAGCAGTCGACAGACCGGCGAGCCCCAGCATTTT.

The chain recombines TRBV7-9 with TRBJ1-2, with D perhaps TRBD1 (5 bases). The CDR3 runs to 14 residues. V was shortened by 1 base and J by 8 bases, with 14 bases between the two germline ends. CDR1 and CDR2 (germline): SEHNR, FQNEAQ (reference sequence). In nucleotides, the CDR3 is TGTGCCAGCAGCTTAGGGGGACGAGAAGGGGGCTACACCTTC. Translating it yields CASSLGGREGGYTF. The complete variable domain, with remaining parts taken from reference TRBV7-9 and TRBJ1-2, reads DTGVSQNPRHKITKRGQNVTFRCDPISEHNRLYWYRQTLGQGPEFLTYFQNEAQLEKSRLLSDRFSAERPKGSFSTLEIQRTEQGDSAMYLCASSLGGREGGYTFGSGTRLTVV.

This chain connects TRBV19 to TRBJ1-1, with D unresolved. V shed 5 bases and J shed 5 bases, with 15 bases lying between them. From germline, CDR1 is LNHDA and CDR2 SQIVND (reference sequence). This CDR3 contains 14 residues. CDR3 sequence reads: CASSGVLWGTEAFF. The CDR3 nucleotides are TGTGCCAGTAGTGGGGTGTTATGGGGAACTGAAGCTTTCTTT.

The V gene is TRBV10-3, the J gene TRBJ2-3; the D is unclear. CDR3 length: 14 amino acids. CDR1 and CDR2 from the germline V gene are ENHRY and SYGVKD. The ends were cut back, 7 bases at V and 0 bases at J, with 11 bases in the middle. The CDR3 DNA reads TGTGCCATCAAGAGAGAGACTAGCACAGATACGCAGTATTTT. It yields the protein CAIKRETSTDTQYF.

J is TRBJ1-2 and V is TRBV28; 7 nucleotides line up with TRBD1. The CDR3 spans 14 residues. CDR1 is MDHEN, CDR2 SYDVKM, per germline. V gave up 5 bases and J gave up 2 bases; unmatched junction bases: 5. The CDR3, as DNA: TGTGCCAGCAGTCCGACAGGGCCCAACTATGGCTACACCTTC. As protein: CASSPTGPNYGYTF.

Here the CDR3 reads CASSLALYTEAFF. The CDR3 DNA is TGTGCCAGCAGCTTAGCGCTTTACACTGAAGCTTTCTTT. The J gene is TRBJ1-1, the V gene TRBV7-2; no firm D call. Germline V lookup: CDR1 SGHTA, CDR2 FQGNSA. The CDR3 is 13 amino acids. Deletions cut 0 bases from V and 3 bases from J, with 5 bases between.

The chain employs TRBV28 and TRBJ1-1; maybe TRBD1 (5 bases). Germline CDR1 reads MDHEN; CDR2 reads SYDVKM. The germline V and J ends were trimmed by 1 base and 0 bases, with 12 bases remaining between them. This CDR3 spans 16 amino acids. The CDR3, as DNA: TGTGCCAGCAGTTTATTAAGGGGAACCATGAACACTGAAGCTTTCTTT. This sequence encodes CASSLLRGTMNTEAFF.

This chain joins TRBV7-6 and TRBJ1-1; D gene ambiguous. Germline assignment: CDR1 SGHVS and CDR2 FNYEAQ. Trimming pared 1 base from V and 3 bases from J, leaving 9 bases between. This CDR3 has 14 amino acids. CDR3 coding DNA: TGTGCCAGCAGCTTAGAGATTGGGGACACTGAAGCTTTCTTT. Translating it yields CASSLEIGDTEAFF.

This chain uses TRBV28 with TRBJ2-3; D is unresolved. Germline CDR1 and CDR2: MDHEN and SYDVKM. V lost 2 bases and J 8 bases, leaving 11 bases between the germline ends. CDR3 size: 13 residues. The CDR3 sequence is CASSLGPSGTQYF. CDR3 nucleotide sequence: TGTGCCAGCAGTTTAGGCCCCAGTGGTACGCAGTATTTT.

V is TRBV7-2 and J is TRBJ1-3; D uncertain. The CDR3 extends over 16 amino acids. The V end lost 0 bases, the J end lost 0 bases, and 9 bases lay between the germline ends. Germline lookup yields CDR1 SGHTA and CDR2 FQGNSA. The CDR3 spells CASSLAQPISGNTIYF. CDR3 DNA: TGTGCCAGCAGCTTAGCACAGCCGATCTCTGGAAACACCATATATTTT.

The CDR3 is CASSLADSEAFF. The DNA of the CDR3 is TGTGCCAGCAGCTTAGCGGACAGTGAAGCTTTCTTT. The J gene is TRBJ1-1, the V gene TRBV7-2; possibly TRBD1 for D (6 bases). The V end lost 0 bases, the J end lost 7 bases, and 6 bases lay between the germline ends. The CDR3 extends over 12 amino acids. CDR1 SGHTA and CDR2 FQGNSA come from the germline V gene.

The chain joins TRBV14 to TRBJ1-4; the D is unclear. With 0 bases removed from V and 7 bases from J, the gap between germline ends came to 12 bases. The CDR3 spans 15 residues. CDR1 and CDR2 (germline): SGHDN, FVKESK. The CDR3, as DNA: TGTGCCAGCAGCCAAGATGGGGTAGGAGGTGAAAAACTGTTTTTT. This gives the protein CASSQDGVGGEKLFF.

This chain joins TRBV3-1 (or the pseudogene TRBV3-2) and TRBJ2-2, with a possible D match to TRBD2 (6 bases). The germline gives CDR1 LGHDT, CDR2 YNNKEL (reference sequence). The CDR3 extends over 17 amino acids. Trimming cost V 0 bases and J 4 bases, with 15 bases left between them. CDR3 amino acids: CASSQDPAREPTGELFF. The CDR3 DNA is TGTGCCAGCAGCCAAGACCCGGCGCGGGAACCCACCGGGGAGCTGTTTTTT.

The chain is built from TRBV6-4 and TRBJ2-1, with 9 bases matching TRBD2. This CDR3 is built from 14 residues. Trimming took 4 bases from V and 9 from J; bases not matched to a gene: 7. CDR1 is MRHNA and CDR2 is SNTAGT in the germline V gene. This chain's CDR3 is CASSGLAGSREQFF. In DNA, the CDR3 is TGTGCCAGCAGTGGGCTAGCGGGGTCCCGTGAGCAGTTCTTC.

The J gene is TRBJ1-2, the V gene TRBV28, with 7 bases lining up with TRBD1. Losses at the gene ends were 5 bases for V and 2 bases for J; bases not matched to a gene: 2. Germline values: CDR1 MDHEN, CDR2 SYDVKM. The CDR3 totals 13 residues. As DNA, the CDR3 is TGTGCCAGCAGTGGGACAGCCAACTATGGCTACACCTTC. Translated, it gives CASSGTANYGYTF.

CDR3 residues: CASSLGPGQGSEQYF. DNA of the CDR3: TGTGCCAGCAGCTTAGGCCCCGGACAGGGGAGCGAGCAGTACTTC. The chain joins TRBV7-2 to TRBJ2-7, with 9 positions matching TRBD1. Germline lookup yields CDR1 SGHTA and CDR2 FQGNSA. The trim removed 1 base at V and 6 bases at J, leaving 7 bases unmatched. This CDR3 comprises 15 residues. Full variable domain (rest looked up from reference TRBV7-2 and TRBJ2-7): GAGVSQSPSNKVTEKGKDVELRCDPISGHTALYWYRQSLGQGLEFLIYFQGNSAPDKSGLPSDRFSAERTGGSVSTLTIQRTQQEDSAVYLCASSLGPGQGSEQYFGPGTRLTVT.

V usage is TRBV5-4 and J usage is TRBJ2-1; D is unresolved. The ends were cut back, 0 bases at V and 7 bases at J, with 17 bases in the middle. Germline CDR1 reads SGHNT; CDR2 reads YYREEE (reference sequence). The CDR3 sequence is 16 residues long. The CDR3: CASSLDSPNSGNEQFF. CDR3 nucleotides: TGTGCCAGCAGCTTGGACTCGCCCAATTCCGGTAATGAGCAGTTCTTC. Looking up the rest from reference TRBV5-4 and TRBJ2-1 gives the full variable domain: ETGVTQSPTHLIKTRGQQVTLRCSSQSGHNTVSWYQQALGQGPQFIFQYYREEENGRGNFPPRFSGLQFPNYSSELNVNALELDDSALYLCASSLDSPNSGNEQFFGPGTRLTVL.

The chain couples TRBV10-3 to TRBJ1-6, with 8 bases aligning to TRBD1. V was clipped by 0 bases and J by 3 bases; unmatched bases: 4. In germline, CDR1 is ENHRY, CDR2 SYGVKD. The CDR3 contains 17 residues. This CDR3 is CAISESGTGVYNSPLHF. The CDR3 DNA follows: TGTGCCATCAGTGAGTCTGGGACAGGTGTCTATAATTCACCCCTCCACTTT.

This chain joins TRBV7-9 and TRBJ1-1; 9 bases fit TRBD1. V trimming: 5 bases; J trimming: 8 bases; junction bases outside the gene matches: 6. CDR1 SEHNR and CDR2 FQNEAQ come from the germline V gene (reference sequence). The CDR3 sequence is 13 residues long. CDR3 residues: CASSTGTGPEAFF. For the CDR3, the DNA is TGTGCCAGCAGCACGGGGACAGGGCCCGAAGCTTTCTTT.

The V and J genes are TRBV7-9 and TRBJ2-1, with D perhaps matching TRBD2 (5 bases). Germline V gives CDR1 SEHNR, CDR2 FQNEAQ (reference sequence). This CDR3 comprises 11 residues. With 5 bases removed from V and 9 bases from J, the gap between germline ends came to 8 bases. The CDR3 DNA reads as TGTGCCAGCAGCGCCACTAGTGAGCAGTTCTTC. Translated: CASSATSEQFF.

The chain combines TRBV7-8 with TRBJ2-3, with a weak D call TRBD2 (5 bases). Trimming removed 4 bases at V and 6 bases at J, with 17 bases between. Germline CDR1 reads SGHVS; CDR2 reads FQNEAQ. This CDR3 spans 15 amino acids. The CDR3 loop is CASSSRGSGWDTQYF. CDR3 in DNA: TGTGCCAGCAGCTCCCGGGGAAGTGGTTGGGATACGCAGTATTTT.

V and J are TRBV9 and TRBJ2-1; the match to TRBD2 covers 10 bases. Germline V lookup: CDR1 SGDLS, CDR2 YYNGEE. V shed 5 bases and J 0 bases; nucleotides not matched to a gene: 17. The CDR3 loop spans 20 amino acids. This CDR3 reads CASREIVAGGPLCSYNEQFF. Written as DNA, the CDR3 is TGTGCCAGCAGGGAAATAGTAGCGGGAGGACCTCTTTGCTCCTACAATGAGCAGTTCTTC. The entire variable domain, with the rest obtained from reference TRBV9 and TRBJ2-1, is as follows: DSGVTQTPKHLITATGQRVTLRCSPRSGDLSVYWYQQSLDQGLQFLIQYYNGEERAKGNILERFSAQQFPDLHSELNLSSLELGDSALYFCASREIVAGGPLCSYNEQFFGPGTRLTVL.

This sequence joins TRBV30 and TRBJ1-3; no reliable D call. The CDR3 consists of 11 residues. Germline V gene lookup returns CDR1 GTSNPN and CDR2 SVGIG (reference sequence). V was pared by 1 base and J by 10 bases, with 8 bases between. The chain's CDR3 is CAWSGKETIYF. For the CDR3, the DNA is TGTGCCTGGAGTGGGAAGGAGACCATATATTTT.